This T cell receptor (beta chain) was identified in a study of regulatory T cells in long-lasting Graves disease. This clonotype was recorded at least ten times. The germline CDR1 and CDR2 sequences are MNHEY and SVGAGI. Trimming took 4 bases from V and 6 from J; bases not matched to a gene: 16. The CDR3 totals 17 residues. Combining iRepertoire HTBI primers with Arm-PCR of CDR3 regions, the authors built TCR beta libraries. From the multiplex PCR reads, TCRdb called clonotypes with MiXCR, one entry per CDR3 protein. Of around 420,000 distinct CDR3 sequences listed, roughly 15% are singletons. Time point specified: newly diagnosed GD, antithyroid drugs for less than 3 months. Researchers made the TCR library from RNA that was extracted from PBMCs.

The sample consisted of peripheral blood mononuclear cells (PBMCs), taken at new diagnosis, from a patient treated with antithyroid drugs. The chain links TRBV6-5 to TRBJ1-2; 8 bases fit TRBD1. This TCR came from a female donor with Graves disease. The CDR3: CASSFYSHGQGRDGYTF. Written as DNA, the CDR3 is TGTGCCAGCAGTTTCTACTCCCATGGACAGGGTCGGGATGGCTACACCTTC.